Below are 27 T cell receptor beta chains sequenced from a single sample in a study of low-dose radiotherapy and immunotherapy resistance in tumors. Stated time point: after trial treatment. Documented treatment: LDRT plus nivolumab, ipilimumab, low-dose cyclophosphamide and aspirin (RACIN trial). TRAV and TRBV primers primed cDNA for both TCRalpha and TCRbeta. TCRs were amplified for roughly 20 PCR cycles with a constant-region primer and V-primer adapter. Each CDR3 protein is one row after TCRdb ran MiXCR on the reads. The table has roughly 100,000 distinct CDR3 sequences, under 25% seen once. The specimen was PBMCs, collected after low-dose radiotherapy plus immunotherapy. The receptor source for this set is a male donor with prostate cancer.

This clonotype was seen at least ten times. The CDR3, as DNA: TGTGCCAGCAGCTTTCCCCGGACAGGGGCGGACACCGGGGAGCTGTTTTTT. The encoded protein is CASSFPRTGADTGELFF. V usage is TRBV7-6 and J usage is TRBJ2-2, with 9 nucleotides matching TRBD1. V lost 3 bases, J lost 3 bases, and 8 bases stayed unmatched. Germline CDR1 is SGHVS and CDR2 is FNYEAQ. CDR3 length equals 17 residues.

The rearrangement joins TRBV4-1 to TRBJ2-7; 13 nucleotides align to TRBD2. Germline CDR1 is MGHRA and CDR2 is YSYEKL. The ends lost 1 base at V and 2 bases at J; junction bases unmatched: 2. This CDR3 has 16 residues. Here the CDR3 DNA reads TGCGCCAGCAGCCAAGGGACTAGCGGGGGAACCTACGAGCAGTACTTC. This sequence encodes CASSQGTSGGTYEQYF.

Ten or more counts support this clonotype. The V call is TRBV5-4, the J call TRBJ1-1; D unresolved. The CDR3 is made up of 11 amino acids. V lost 5 bases to trimming and J lost 8 bases, with 10 bases between them. CDR1 and CDR2 (germline): SGHNT, YYREEE (reference sequence). The CDR3 DNA reads TGTGCCAGCAGGCAGGAGTCCGAAGCTTTCTTT. It codes for CASRQESEAFF.

In its sample, this clonotype was seen many times. This chain joins TRBV29-1 and TRBJ1-3, with D unclear. Germline CDR1 and CDR2: SQVTM and ANQGSEA. V lost 4 bases and J lost 4, with 5 bases in between. CDR3 length equals 11 residues. The CDR3 spells CSVAWGNTIYF. The CDR3 coding sequence is TGCAGCGTTGCGTGGGGAAACACCATATATTTT.

The chain is built from TRBV11-2 and TRBJ2-1; 8 nucleotides agree with TRBD2. CDR1 SGHAT and CDR2 FQNNGV come from the germline V gene. This CDR3 contains 15 residues. The V segment lost 4 bases and the J segment 6 bases; nucleotides outside the gene matches: 8. The DNA of the CDR3 is TGTGCCAGCAGCTCGTTCCGGGGGGGGCTCAATGAGCAGTTCTTC. Protein: CASSSFRGGLNEQFF.

This clonotype was found many times. The chain couples TRBV6-2 or TRBV6-3 to TRBJ1-2; D not resolved. This CDR3 contains 13 residues. V was pared by 7 bases and J by 5 bases, with 14 bases between. CDR1 is MNHEY, CDR2 SVGEGT, per germline. CDR3 in amino acids: CASKVDFIYGYTF. The DNA for the CDR3 is TGTGCCAGCAAGGTGGATTTTATATATGGCTACACCTTC.

The J gene is TRBJ2-7, the V gene TRBV29-1, with 7 positions matching TRBD2. J lost 0 bases, V lost 1 base, and 6 bases had no gene match. In germline, CDR1 is SQVTM, CDR2 ANQGSEA. The CDR3 loop spans 15 amino acids. CDR3 sequence (DNA): TGCAGCGTTGAAGGGGCTCGGGGGGACTCCTACGAGCAGTACTTC. Protein sequence: CSVEGARGDSYEQYF.

CDR3 protein: CASSSSGGLYEQFF. Here the CDR3 DNA reads TGTGCCAGCAGTAGTAGCGGGGGACTCTATGAGCAGTTCTTC. The chain combines TRBV12-3 or TRBV12-4 with TRBJ2-1; 9 bases align to TRBD2. Germline trimming cut 5 bases from V and 8 bases from J; bases unmatched to any gene: 7. The CDR3 totals 14 residues.

This clonotype was observed many times. This rearrangement joins TRBV6-4 to TRBJ1-1; 9 nucleotides match TRBD1. This CDR3 has 14 residues. Germline V lookup: CDR1 MRHNA, CDR2 SNTAGT. Losses at the gene ends were 8 bases for V and 2 bases for J; bases not matched to a gene: 6. The CDR3 nucleotides read TGTGCCAGCGGATCGGGACAGGGAAACACTGAAGCTTTCTTT. It specifies CASGSGQGNTEAFF.

This clonotype was observed many times. The chain joins TRBV4-1 to TRBJ2-7, with D tentatively TRBD2 (5 bases). CDR1 is MGHRA and CDR2 is YSYEKL in the germline V gene. Trimming removed 0 bases from V and 2 bases from J, with 11 bases in between. The CDR3 spans 15 residues. The CDR3 here is CASSQEADWPYEQYF. For the CDR3, the DNA is TGCGCCAGCAGCCAAGAGGCGGACTGGCCCTACGAGCAGTACTTC.

The V and J genes are TRBV4-1 and TRBJ2-1; TRBD1 matches 10 bases. Trimming cost V 8 bases and J 8 bases; bases outside gene matches: 9. The germline V gene has CDR1 MGHRA and CDR2 YSYEKL. This CDR3 is built from 14 residues. CDR3 region: CASRRTGGKDEQFF. CDR3 bases: TGCGCCAGCCGAAGGACAGGGGGGAAGGATGAGCAGTTCTTC.

With respect to this clonotype: A read error is possible here, since a much larger clone lies one base away. The V call is TRBV7-9, the J call TRBJ2-4; D may be TRBD1 or TRBD2 (7 bases each). V lost 7 bases to trimming and J lost 13 bases, with 26 bases between them. CDR1 SEHNR and CDR2 FQNEAQ come from the germline V gene (reference sequence). The CDR3 sequence is 15 residues long. For the CDR3, the DNA is TGTGCCAGCACCTCGTCGGAGCCAGGGGGGGATGAGCAGTACTTC. Translation: CASTSSEPGGDEQYF.

There are many counts of this clonotype. This chain connects TRBV12-3 or TRBV12-4 to TRBJ2-5, with a possible D match to TRBD2 (6 bases). The CDR3 is 15 amino acids. V was clipped by 5 bases and J by 1 base, with 14 bases between them. CDR3 nucleotide sequence: TGTGCCAGCAGTCCTCCTTCCGGGAGCCAAGAGACCCAGTACTTC. It translates to CASSPPSGSQETQYF.

This clonotype has ten or more counts. J is TRBJ2-3 and V is TRBV12-3 or TRBV12-4, with D perhaps matching TRBD1 or TRBD2 (7 bases each). Trimming removed 5 bases from V and 3 bases from J, with 15 bases in between. The CDR3 contains 15 residues. This CDR3 is CASSPGGAVTDTQYF. The CDR3 DNA is TGTGCCAGCAGTCCAGGGGGGGCAGTTACAGATACGCAGTATTTT.

This clonotype was detected ten times or more. The V call is TRBV19, the J call TRBJ1-1; D is undetermined. In germline, CDR1 is LNHDA, CDR2 SQIVND (reference sequence). The germline V and J ends were trimmed by 3 bases and 7 bases, with 9 bases remaining between them. The CDR3 sequence is 12 residues long. The DNA of the CDR3 is TGTGCCAGTAGTATTACTCCTGTTGAAGCTTTCTTT. Translation gives CASSITPVEAFF. The whole variable domain, filled in from reference TRBV19 and TRBJ1-1, reads DGGITQSPKYLFRKEGQNVTLSCEQNLNHDAMYWYRQDPGQGLRLIYYSQIVNDFQKGDIAEGYSVSREKKESFPLTVTSAQKNPTAFYLCASSITPVEAFFGQGTRLTVV.

This clonotype showed up many times. The chain combines TRBV29-1 with TRBJ2-2; D is undetermined. Germline CDR1 and CDR2: SQVTM and ANQGSEA. The length of the CDR3 is 12 residues. Trimming pared 4 bases from V and 3 bases from J, leaving 6 bases between. This chain's CDR3 is CSVVAHTGELFF. The CDR3 DNA reads TGCAGCGTTGTGGCTCACACCGGGGAGCTGTTTTTT.

The rearrangement uses TRBV5-8 and TRBJ1-5, with D possibly being TRBD1 (5 bases). Trimming left V 6 bases short and J 6 bases short, with 16 bases between. The germline V gene has CDR1 SGHTS and CDR2 YDEGEE. The CDR3 length is 14 residues. The CDR3 sequence is CASTRDAGFQPQHF. The CDR3 DNA reads as TGTGCCAGCACCCGGGACGCCGGGTTTCAGCCCCAGCATTTT. The full variable domain, rest sourced from reference TRBV5-8 and TRBJ1-5, is EAGVTQSPTHLIKTRGQQATLRCSPISGHTSVYWYQQALGLGLQFLLWYDEGEERNRGNFPPRFSGRQFPNYSSELNVNALELEDSALYLCASTRDAGFQPQHFGDGTRLSIL.

This clonotype was observed at least ten times. The rearrangement joins TRBV5-1 to TRBJ2-5; the match to TRBD1 covers 9 bases. The V segment lost 6 bases and the J segment 5 bases; nucleotides outside the gene matches: 11. The CDR3 consists of 15 residues. Per germline, CDR1 SGHRS and CDR2 YFSETQ. The CDR3 loop is CASTPGQGKGETQYF. As DNA, the CDR3 is TGCGCCAGCACGCCGGGACAGGGAAAAGGGGAGACCCAGTACTTC.

The chain is built from TRBV19 and TRBJ1-6; D call uncertain. Germline V CDR1 and CDR2: LNHDA, SQIVND (reference sequence). The CDR3 length is 16 residues. The ends were cut back, 10 bases at V and 0 bases at J, with 16 bases in the middle. CDR3 sequence: CATQNTRSSYNSPLHF. The CDR3 nucleotides are TGTGCCACCCAGAATACAAGGAGCTCCTATAATTCACCCCTCCACTTT.

This clonotype came up many times. This chain connects TRBV3-1 to TRBJ2-5; D is ambiguous. With 2 bases removed from V and 2 bases from J, the gap between germline ends came to 0 bases. From germline, CDR1 is LGHDT and CDR2 YNNKEL (reference sequence). There are 11 residues in the CDR3. In nucleotides, the CDR3 is TGTGCCAGCAGCCAACAAGAGACCCAGTACTTC. It is translated as CASSQQETQYF.

This clonotype was recorded at least ten times. The CDR3 DNA is TGTGCCAGCAGCCAAGTTTTGAGTGGGGGCTACACCTTC. Its protein product is CASSQVLSGGYTF. V gene TRBV3-1 combines with J gene TRBJ1-2; unclear D gene. Trimming took off 1 base at V and 8 bases at J, with 11 bases between the two ends. CDR3 size: 13 residues. Germline CDR1 and CDR2: LGHDT and YNNKEL (reference sequence).

This clonotype appeared many times. The V call is TRBV12-3 or TRBV12-4, the J call TRBJ1-2, with D possibly matching TRBD1 (6 bases). The V gene lost 1 base and the J gene lost 7 bases, with 10 bases spanning the gap. The length of the CDR3 is 13 residues. DNA for the CDR3: TGTGCCAGCAGTTTAGGGCAGGGGATTGGCTACACCTTC. Protein sequence: CASSLGQGIGYTF.

This clonotype has a count of ten or more. The J gene is TRBJ2-5, the V gene TRBV12-3 or TRBV12-4; weak D call: TRBD2 (5 bases). The CDR3 is 14 amino acids. Deletions cut 3 bases from V and 3 bases from J, with 11 bases between. CDR3 in DNA: TGTGCCAGCAGTTTCGTAGAGGGTAAAGAGACCCAGTACTTC. Residues: CASSFVEGKETQYF.

The sample holds many counts of this clonotype. The chain couples TRBV18 to TRBJ1-1; 8 bases are shared with TRBD1. CDR1 is KGHSH and CDR2 is LQKENI in the germline V gene. CDR3 size: 13 residues. J was trimmed by 8 bases and V by 2 bases; bases with no gene match: 4. CDR3 loop: CASSPAGQGEAFF. CDR3 in DNA: TGTGCCAGCTCACCAGCCGGACAGGGAGAAGCTTTCTTT.

In this sample, this clonotype turned up many times. This chain connects TRBV11-2 to TRBJ2-1; D gene uncertain. There are 17 residues in the CDR3. In germline, CDR1 is SGHAT, CDR2 FQNNGV. V shed 4 bases and J shed 3 bases, with 19 bases lying between them. This CDR3 reads CASSYLPTRTLYNEQFF. The CDR3 region has the DNA TGTGCCAGCAGCTACTTACCAACACGGACCCTCTACAATGAGCAGTTCTTC. Filled out from reference TRBV11-2 and TRBJ2-1, the complete variable domain reads EAGVAQSPRYKIIEKRQSVAFWCNPISGHATLYWYQQILGQGPKLLIQFQNNGVVDDSQLPKDRFSAERLKGVDSTLKIQPAKLEDSAVYLCASSYLPTRTLYNEQFFGPGTRLTVL.

This clonotype was found many times. The V call is TRBV4-1, the J call TRBJ2-1, with a possible D match to TRBD1 (6 bases). The CDR3 covers 15 residues. Per the germline V gene, CDR1 is MGHRA and CDR2 is YSYEKL. Trimming took 0 bases from V and 7 from J, leaving 13 bases between them. The CDR3 DNA sequence: TGCGCCAGCAGCCAAGAGGGGGCCCTGGGGAATGAGCAGTTCTTC. Residues: CASSQEGALGNEQFF.

This clonotype turned up a few times. V is TRBV12-3 or TRBV12-4 and J is TRBJ2-2; 9 positions agree with TRBD1. V trimming: 3 bases; J trimming: 5 bases; junction bases outside the gene matches: 4. This CDR3 has 15 amino acids. The CDR3 DNA is TGTGCCAGCAGTTTCGGGACAGGGAGTACCGGGGAGCTGTTTTTT. Translating gives CASSFGTGSTGELFF.